The 10 T cell receptor beta chains below come from one sample, sequenced in a study of human T cells and chemical hapten exposure. Each CDR3 protein is one row after TCRdb ran MiXCR on the RACE reads. The profile shows roughly 45,000 distinct CDR3 sequences, 9.3% of them singletons. The time point denotes: patch test 1, 2 weeks after DPC sensitization. As to treatment: therapeutic diphenylcyclopropenone sensitization with weekly scalp DPC. Sequencing was performed on whole blood, taken in connection with sensitization to the hapten diphenylcyclopropenone (DPC). The receptors come from a woman aged 50 to 60 with alopecia areata. Some clones in this sample may be carry-over from other donors' samples.

The rearrangement links TRBV28 to TRBJ2-1; TRBD2 aligns across 13 bases. V was clipped by 9 bases and J by 5 bases; unmatched bases: 10. Germline assignment: CDR1 MDHEN and CDR2 SYDVKM. This CDR3 spans 16 amino acids. CDR3 DNA sequence: TGTGCCAGTCTACGGACTAGCGGGAGTAGACACAATGAGCAGTTCTTC. It codes for CASLRTSGSRHNEQFF. Drawing the rest from reference TRBV28 and TRBJ2-1, the complete variable domain is DVKVTQSSRYLVKRTGEKVFLECVQDMDHENMFWYRQDPGLGLRLIYFSYDVKMKEKGDIPEGYSVSREKKERFSLILESASTNQTSMYLCASLRTSGSRHNEQFFGPGTRLTVL.

Only a few counts were recorded for this clonotype. This sequence joins TRBV6-1 and TRBJ2-1; TRBD2 agrees at 10 bases. Looked up from germline, CDR1 is MNHNS and CDR2 is SASEGT. The CDR3 is 17 residues long. With 2 bases clipped from V and 7 bases from J, the junction kept 11 bases outside the gene matches. CDR3 sequence reads: CASSENGLAGVGNEQFF. Here the CDR3 DNA reads TGTGCCAGCAGTGAAAACGGGCTAGCGGGAGTGGGGAATGAGCAGTTCTTC.

This clonotype was counted at least ten times. The J gene is TRBJ1-1, the V gene TRBV19; D is possibly TRBD1 (6 bases). The germline V gene encodes CDR1 LNHDA and CDR2 SQIVND (reference sequence). V was clipped by 4 bases and J by 0 bases, with 9 bases between them. The length of the CDR3 is 14 residues. In DNA form, the CDR3 reads TGTGCCAGTAGTACCGGACAGTTGAACACTGAAGCTTTCTTT. It is translated as CASSTGQLNTEAFF.

This clonotype was seen at least ten times. The CDR3 sequence: CASSPMVEPPLHF. CDR3 nucleotides: TGTGCCAGCAGCCCTATGGTGGAGCCACCCCTCCACTTT. The rearrangement links TRBV6-1 to TRBJ1-6; D is unresolved. The V end lost 6 bases, the J end lost 11 bases, and 14 bases lay between the germline ends. CDR1 is MNHNS, CDR2 SASEGT, per germline. The CDR3 is made up of 13 amino acids.

With respect to this clonotype: Being one base from a much bigger clone, this may be a read error. V usage is TRBV7-9 and J usage is TRBJ1-4, with a weak D call TRBD1 (5 bases). CDR3 size: 15 residues. The V end was cut by 5 bases, the J end by 6 bases, with 16 bases between. Germline V gene data show CDR1 as SEHNR and CDR2 as FQNEAQ (reference sequence). The CDR3 reads CASSIDPRGDEKLFF. The CDR3 DNA is TGTGCCAGCAGCATAGACCCCCGGGGGGATGAAAAACTGTTTTTT.

The rearrangement links TRBV7-8 to TRBJ1-2; possible D gene TRBD1, 6 bases. Germline V gene sequence: CDR1 SGHVS, CDR2 FQNEAQ. Trimming took off 1 base at V and 8 bases at J, with 23 bases between the two ends. CDR3 length: 17 amino acids. The CDR3 bases are TGTGCCAGCAGCTTAGTTGTTGGCCAGGGGAAAGGGAGAGGCTACACCTTC. Protein: CASSLVVGQGKGRGYTF.

The chain carries TRBV7-2 and TRBJ2-5, with 10 bases that match TRBD2. The CDR3 extends over 16 amino acids. The junction had 10 bases not matched to a gene; V was cut back by 5 bases and J by 4 bases. CDR1 and CDR2 from the germline V gene are SGHTA and FQGNSA. In DNA form, the CDR3 reads TGTGCCAGCAGCCAGGCTAGCGGGAGCTCTTTAGAGACCCAGTACTTC. Encoded protein: CASSQASGSSLETQYF. The full variable domain, completed using reference TRBV7-2 and TRBJ2-5, is GAGVSQSPSNKVTEKGKDVELRCDPISGHTALYWYRQSLGQGLEFLIYFQGNSAPDKSGLPSDRFSAERTGGSVSTLTIQRTQQEDSAVYLCASSQASGSSLETQYFGPGTRLLVL.

This clonotype was observed at least ten times. J is TRBJ2-5 and V is TRBV7-7; the D is unclear. This CDR3 spans 13 amino acids. CDR1 and CDR2 (germline): SSHAT, FNYEAQ (reference sequence). The V end lost 5 bases, the J end lost 7 bases, and 14 bases lay between the germline ends. The CDR3 nucleotides read TGTGCCAGCAGCCCGCTCGAGTCGGGGACCCAGTACTTC. It yields the protein CASSPLESGTQYF.

This clonotype occurred many times. The chain is built from TRBV7-8 and TRBJ1-5; unclear D gene. Trimming stripped 1 base from V and 3 bases from J, with 16 bases between. Per the germline V gene, CDR1 is SGHVS and CDR2 is FQNEAQ. The CDR3 is made up of 17 amino acids. CDR3 amino acids: CASSLEGINFPNQPQHF. The CDR3 DNA sequence: TGTGCCAGCAGCTTAGAAGGGATCAACTTCCCCAATCAGCCCCAGCATTTT.

The rearrangement uses TRBV20-1 and TRBJ2-7, with TRBD2 as a possible D gene (6 bases). V was shortened by 6 bases and J by 7 bases, with 19 bases between the two germline ends. In germline, CDR1 is DFQATT, CDR2 SNEGSKA (reference sequence). CDR3 length equals 13 residues. In DNA, the CDR3 is TGCAGTGCGGGAGGACTACTCTCTCGGGAGCAGTACTTC. Translated, it gives CSAGGLLSREQYF.